The 18 T cell receptor beta chains below come from one sample, sequenced in a study of OX40 agonist ivuxolimab in advanced cancers. Produced via immunoSEQ multiplex PCR; TCRdb's table is partial and in-frame only. The sample consists of 60,000 or so clones, about nine tenths of them appearing once. This specimen was CD4+ or CD8+ T cells sorted from blood, taken in a trial of the OX40 agonist ivuxolimab. The receptors were gathered from an adult with an advanced solid tumor such as melanoma, head and neck, liver or kidney cancer.

The J gene is TRBJ1-2, the V gene TRBV29-1; tentative D call: TRBD1 (6 bases). CDR1 SQVTM and CDR2 ANQGSEA come from the germline V gene. Trimming cost V 4 bases and J 4 bases, with 22 bases left between them. CDR3 size: 16 residues. CDR3 sequence reads: CSVGGSTGPRGYGYTF. Here the CDR3 DNA reads TGCAGCGTTGGGGGATCGACAGGCCCCCGGGGCTATGGCTACACCTTC.

This clone is medium-sized (0.01 to 0.1%) by share. V usage is TRBV2 and J usage is TRBJ1-6, with D unclear. V was trimmed by 2 bases and J by 6 bases, leaving 8 bases between them. Germline V gene sequence: CDR1 SNHLY, CDR2 FYNNEI. This CDR3 spans 14 amino acids. The CDR3 loop reads CASSEMATNSPLHF. The DNA of the CDR3 is TGTGCCAGCAGTGAAATGGCCACTAATTCACCCCTCCACTTT.

This chain links TRBV2 with TRBJ2-1, with D possibly TRBD2 on 6 matching bases. V gave up 3 bases and J gave up 6 bases, with 18 bases separating them. The CDR3 length is 16 residues. The germline V gene encodes CDR1 SNHLY and CDR2 FYNNEI. For the CDR3, the DNA is TGTGCCAGCAGTGACCCTAGCGTCACTGGCTCCAATGAGCAGTTCTTC. This gives the protein CASSDPSVTGSNEQFF.

Only a few counts were recorded for this clone. The chain carries TRBV27 and TRBJ2-1; D is perhaps TRBD1 (6 bases). Germline V CDR1 and CDR2: MNHEY, SMNVEV (reference sequence). The CDR3 is made up of 17 amino acids. The V and J ends lost 4 bases and 3 bases respectively, with 19 bases between them. The chain's CDR3 is CASSSDLRGYIYNEQFF. The CDR3 nucleotides are TGTGCCAGCAGTTCGGACCTCAGGGGCTACATCTACAATGAGCAGTTCTTC.

The V call is TRBV18, the J call TRBJ2-1; 8 bases line up with TRBD1. The CDR3 totals 16 residues. CDR1 and CDR2 from the germline V gene are KGHSH and LQKENI. J gave up 2 bases and V 2 bases, and 5 bases lay outside the gene matches. The CDR3 spells CASSPERTGPYNEQFF. Written as DNA, the CDR3 is TGTGCCAGCTCACCAGAGCGGACAGGGCCCTACAATGAGCAGTTCTTC.

The rearrangement uses TRBV6-7 and TRBJ2-4; 14 nucleotides align to TRBD2. TRBV6-7 is assigned to the ORF class and has an uncertain function. The CDR3 runs to 20 residues. Trimming cost V 5 bases and J 0 bases; bases outside gene matches: 12. The CDR3, as DNA: TGTGCCAGCAGTAAACTGAGACTAGCGGGAGGGGTACTAGCCAAAAACATTCAGTACTTC. Residues: CASSKLRLAGGVLAKNIQYF.

On this clone: A junction boundary mismatches the germline segment, possibly from a read error. J is TRBJ1-2 and V is TRBV14; unclear D gene. Germline lookup yields CDR1 SGHDN and CDR2 FVKESK. The length of the CDR3 is 13 residues. The CDR3 sequence is CASSPTKKAAPLF. The DNA of the CDR3 is TGTGCCAGCAGCCCTACGAAAAAGGCAGCACCTCTCTTC.

This clone was counted only a few times. This rearrangement joins TRBV5-1 to TRBJ1-5; no definite D call. Trimming removed 1 base at V and 6 bases at J, with 2 bases between. The CDR3 totals 11 residues. The germline CDR1 and CDR2 sequences are SGHRS and YFSETQ. CDR3 loop: CASSLFQPQHF. CDR3 DNA: TGCGCCAGCAGCTTGTTTCAGCCCCAGCATTTT.

This chain uses TRBV19 with TRBJ2-7; D assignment may be TRBD1 or TRBD2 (5 bases each). This CDR3 has 15 residues. Trimming removed 3 bases from V and 0 bases from J, with 12 bases in between. Germline lookup yields CDR1 LNHDA and CDR2 SQIVND (reference sequence). The CDR3 loop reads CASSIYPGSSYEQYF. In DNA, the CDR3 is TGTGCCAGTAGTATTTATCCAGGGAGCTCCTACGAGCAGTACTTC.

This chain joins TRBV6-4 and TRBJ1-2; D possibly corresponds to TRBD1 (6 bases). Trimming cost V 3 bases and J 8 bases, with 16 bases left between them. The length of the CDR3 is 14 residues. In germline, CDR1 is MRHNA, CDR2 SNTAGT. The DNA of the CDR3 is TGTGCCAGCAGTGAAGGGGGGGCAGAAGACGGCTACACCTTC. Encoded protein: CASSEGGAEDGYTF.

The V and J genes are TRBV30 and TRBJ2-5, with D unclear. CDR3 size: 13 residues. CDR1 is GTSNPN and CDR2 is SVGIG in the germline V gene (reference sequence). V was shortened by 7 bases and J by 2 bases, with 14 bases between the two germline ends. CDR3 nucleotides: TGTGCCTTGACCCATGAAAATCAAGAGACCCAGTACTTC. As protein: CALTHENQETQYF. Filled out from reference TRBV30 and TRBJ2-5, the complete variable domain reads SQTIHQWPATLVQPVGSPLSLECTVEGTSNPNLYWYRQAAGRGLQLLFYSVGIGQISSEVPQNLSASRPQDRQFILSSKKLLLSDSGFYLCALTHENQETQYFGPGTRLLVL.

This clone was found once. The J gene is TRBJ2-7, the V gene TRBV28; 10 bases are a match to TRBD1. V gave up 5 bases and J gave up 5 bases; unmatched junction bases: 3. Germline CDR1 reads MDHEN; CDR2 reads SYDVKM. This CDR3 has 13 residues. The CDR3 spells CASSGDRGNEQYF. The CDR3 coding sequence is TGTGCCAGCAGTGGGGACAGGGGTAACGAGCAGTACTTC.

The V call is TRBV4-1, the J call TRBJ2-3, with TRBD2 matching 11 bases. The CDR3 is 17 amino acids. V lost 2 bases to trimming and J lost 6 bases; unmatched junction nucleotides: 10. The germline gives CDR1 MGHRA, CDR2 YSYEKL. The CDR3 DNA reads as TGCGCCAGCAGCCAACTCCTAGCGGGGGGTTATACGGATACGCAGTATTTT. Protein sequence: CASSQLLAGGYTDTQYF.

This sequence joins TRBV18 and TRBJ1-2; 10 positions match TRBD1. The germline V gene encodes CDR1 KGHSH and CDR2 LQKENI. The V and J ends lost 6 bases and 6 bases, in that order; junction bases with no gene match: 1. The CDR3 totals 12 residues. The CDR3 bases are TGTGCCAGCTCCGGGACAGGGGATGGCTACACCTTC. Its translation: CASSGTGDGYTF.

J is TRBJ2-7 and V is TRBV28; a possible D gene is TRBD2 (6 bases). V was clipped by 3 bases and J by 0 bases, with 9 bases between them. CDR1 and CDR2 (germline): MDHEN, SYDVKM. The CDR3 sequence is 14 residues long. CDR3 protein: CASSFAGSSYEQYF. The CDR3, as DNA: TGTGCCAGCAGTTTCGCGGGGAGCTCCTACGAGCAGTACTTC.

V gene TRBV20-1 combines with J gene TRBJ2-1; D is ambiguous. CDR3 length equals 11 residues. Germline-derived CDR1 and CDR2 are DFQATT and SNEGSKA (reference sequence). V was trimmed by 3 bases and J by 9 bases, leaving 9 bases between them. The CDR3 is CSASYVSEQFF. The CDR3 DNA reads as TGCAGTGCTAGTTACGTGAGTGAGCAGTTCTTC.

The chain is built from TRBV29-1 and TRBJ2-1; 7 nucleotides line up with TRBD2. Germline-derived CDR1 and CDR2 are SQVTM and ANQGSEA. The CDR3 totals 14 residues. The V gene end was trimmed by 6 bases and the J gene end by 12 bases; junction bases not matched to a gene: 17. The CDR3 DNA sequence: TGCAGCGTGACCTCTAGCGGAGAGACGTTAGGGCAGTTCTTC. It translates to CSVTSSGETLGQFF.

The chain carries TRBV30 and TRBJ2-1; D is ambiguous. V shed 2 bases and J shed 5 bases, with 10 bases lying between them. Germline V gene lookup returns CDR1 GTSNPN and CDR2 SVGIG (reference sequence). This CDR3 has 13 amino acids. The CDR3 region has the DNA TGTGCCTGGAGTAAAGGCCGAGACAATGAGCAGTTCTTC. It specifies CAWSKGRDNEQFF.